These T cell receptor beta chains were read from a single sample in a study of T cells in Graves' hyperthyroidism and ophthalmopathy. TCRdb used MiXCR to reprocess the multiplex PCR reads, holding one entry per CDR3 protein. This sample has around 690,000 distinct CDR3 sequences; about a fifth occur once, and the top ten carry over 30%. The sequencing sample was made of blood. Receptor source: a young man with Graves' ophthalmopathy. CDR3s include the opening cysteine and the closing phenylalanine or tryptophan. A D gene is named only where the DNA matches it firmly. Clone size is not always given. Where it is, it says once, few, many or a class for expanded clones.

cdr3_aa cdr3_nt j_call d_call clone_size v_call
CASNYRGLAYEQYF TGTGCCAGCAACTACAGGGGACTAGCCTACGAGCAGTACTTC TRBJ2-7 NA few TRBV28
CASSLVRPQETQYF TGTGCCAGCAGCTTAGTAAGGCCCCAAGAGACCCAGTACTTC TRBJ2-5 NA many TRBV7-2
CASSATSGITGELFF TGCGCCAGCAGCGCGACTAGCGGGATCACCGGGGAGCTGTTTTTT TRBJ2-2 TRBD2 many TRBV5-1
CASSMDRPQFF TGTGCCAGCAGTATGGACAGGCCGCAGTTCTTC TRBJ2-1 TRBD1 NA TRBV28
CASSLGSGGAYEQYF TGCGCCAGCAGCTTGGGCTCCGGAGGGGCCTACGAGCAGTACTTC TRBJ2-7 NA few TRBV5-1
CASSPESVKLFF TGTGCCAGCTCACCAGAGAGTGTAAAACTGTTTTTT TRBJ1-4 NA NA TRBV18
CASSIVRGLTEASF TGTGCCAGCAGCATCGTCAGGGGGTTGACTGAAGCTTCCTTT TRBJ1-1 TRBD1 NA TRBV28
CASSRGGGSSYEQYF TGTGCCAGCAGCAGGGGTGGCGGGAGCTCCTACGAGCAGTACTTC TRBJ2-7 TRBD2 many TRBV7-9
CASYPGAWGGTEAFF TGTGCCAGTTACCCCGGCGCTTGGGGGGGTACTGAAGCTTTCTTT TRBJ1-1 NA few TRBV28
CATSDLLGGRGNEQFF TGTGCCACCAGTGATTTGCTAGGGGGGCGAGGGAATGAGCAGTTCTTC TRBJ2-1 NA few TRBV24-1
CASSTGGSGSNTQYF TGTGCCAGCAGTACAGGGGGTAGCGGGAGCAATACGCAGTATTTT TRBJ2-3 NA few TRBV28
CASSPSGGNYVQYF TGTGCCAGCAGCCCCTCCGGGGGAAACTACGTGCAGTACTTC TRBJ2-7 NA NA TRBV7-2
CSARDAGSSYEQYF TGCAGTGCTAGAGATGCGGGGAGCTCCTACGAGCAGTACTTC TRBJ2-7 NA many TRBV20-1
CASSQVMTEPTEQYF TGCGCCAGCAGCCAAGTTATGACTGAGCCTACTGAGCAGTACTTC TRBJ2-7 NA few TRBV4-1
CSARGLAGDHEQYF TGCAGTGCTAGAGGACTAGCGGGAGACCACGAGCAGTACTTC TRBJ2-7 TRBD2 NA TRBV20-1
CASSNGGPSGAYEQYF TGTGCCAGCAGCAACGGGGGGCCTAGCGGAGCCTACGAGCAGTACTTC TRBJ2-7 NA NA TRBV7-9
CATSRDWNTEAFF TGTGCCACCAGCAGAGATTGGAACACTGAAGCTTTCTTT TRBJ1-1 NA NA TRBV15
CASSDRTGITYEQYF TGTGCCAGCAGCGACCGGACAGGGATTACCTACGAGCAGTACTTC TRBJ2-7 TRBD1 few TRBV6-1
CASSPGLAGLDEQFF TGTGCCAGCAGCCCCGGACTAGCGGGATTAGATGAGCAGTTCTTC TRBJ2-1 TRBD2 many TRBV11-3
CASSLGGAGNTEAFF TGTGCCAGCAGTTTAGGGGGGGCAGGGAACACTGAAGCTTTCTTT TRBJ1-1 NA many TRBV28
CSARDVAQEVEKLFF TGCAGTGCTAGAGACGTGGCACAGGAAGTCGAAAAACTGTTTTTT TRBJ1-4 NA many TRBV20-1
CASSSGTSGSLYEQYF TGTGCCAGCAGCTCCGGGACTAGCGGGTCTCTCTACGAGCAGTACTTC TRBJ2-7 TRBD2 few TRBV7-9
CASSLIWTSGMETQYF TGTGCCAGCAGCTTAATTTGGACTAGCGGGATGGAGACCCAGTACTTC TRBJ2-5 TRBD2 once TRBV7-9
CASSEAQGLSQYF TGTGCCAGCAGTGAAGCGCAGGGACTTTCGCAGTATTTT TRBJ2-3 NA few TRBV2
CSALRTSGRASPYDEQFF TGCAGTGCTTTAAGGACTAGCGGGAGGGCCAGTCCCTACGATGAGCAGTTCTTC TRBJ2-1 TRBD2 few TRBV20-1
CASTHVRSGNTIYF TGTGCCAGCACGCACGTCCGCTCTGGAAACACCATATATTTT TRBJ1-3 NA NA TRBV12-3/TRBV12-4
CASSLDRTSGVNNEQFF TGTGCCAGCAGCTTAGATCGAACTAGCGGAGTGAACAATGAGCAGTTCTTC TRBJ2-1 TRBD2 NA TRBV11-3